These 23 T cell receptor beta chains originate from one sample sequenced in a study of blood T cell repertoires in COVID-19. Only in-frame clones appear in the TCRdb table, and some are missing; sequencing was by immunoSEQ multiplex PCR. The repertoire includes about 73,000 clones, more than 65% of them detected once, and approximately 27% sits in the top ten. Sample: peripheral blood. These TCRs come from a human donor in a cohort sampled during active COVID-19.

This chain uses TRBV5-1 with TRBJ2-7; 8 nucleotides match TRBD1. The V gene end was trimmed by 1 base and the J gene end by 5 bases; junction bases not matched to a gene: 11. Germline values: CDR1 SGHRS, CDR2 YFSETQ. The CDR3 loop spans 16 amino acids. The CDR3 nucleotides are TGCGCCAGCAGCTTGTCGAAACAGGGGGATCGCGACGAGCAGTACTTC. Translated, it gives CASSLSKQGDRDEQYF. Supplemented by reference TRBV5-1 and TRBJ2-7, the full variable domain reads KAGVTQTPRYLIKTRGQQVTLSCSPISGHRSVSWYQQTPGQGLQFLFEYFSETQRNKGNFPGRFSGRQFSNSRSEMNVSTLELGDSALYLCASSLSKQGDRDEQYFGPGTRLTVT.

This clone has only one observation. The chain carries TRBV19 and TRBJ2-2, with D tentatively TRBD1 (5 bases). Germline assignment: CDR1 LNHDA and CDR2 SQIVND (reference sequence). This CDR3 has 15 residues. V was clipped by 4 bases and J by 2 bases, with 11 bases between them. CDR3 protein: CASSKGVLNTGELFF. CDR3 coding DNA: TGTGCCAGTAGTAAAGGGGTACTAAACACCGGGGAGCTGTTTTTT.

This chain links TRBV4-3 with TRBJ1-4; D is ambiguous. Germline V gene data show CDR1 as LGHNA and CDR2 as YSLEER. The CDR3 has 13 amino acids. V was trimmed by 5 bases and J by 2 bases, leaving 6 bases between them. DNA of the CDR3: TGCGCCAGCAGCACCCGGACTAATGAAAAACTGTTTTTT. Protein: CASSTRTNEKLFF.

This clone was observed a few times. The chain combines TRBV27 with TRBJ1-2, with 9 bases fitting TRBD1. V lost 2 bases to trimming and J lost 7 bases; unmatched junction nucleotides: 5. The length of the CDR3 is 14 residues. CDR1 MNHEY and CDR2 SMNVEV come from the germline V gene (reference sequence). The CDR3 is CASSLNRGRGGYTF. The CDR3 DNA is TGTGCCAGCAGTTTAAACAGGGGGCGCGGTGGCTACACCTTC.

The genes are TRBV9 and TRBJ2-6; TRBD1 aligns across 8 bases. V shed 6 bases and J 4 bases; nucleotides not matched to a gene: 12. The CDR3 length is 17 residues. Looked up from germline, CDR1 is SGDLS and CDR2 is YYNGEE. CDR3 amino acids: CASTPTGAPRGANVLTF. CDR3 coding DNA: TGTGCCAGCACCCCGACAGGGGCCCCGAGAGGGGCCAACGTCCTGACTTTC.

As DNA, the CDR3 is TGTGCCAGCAGCTTAACAACGAACACCGGGGAGCTGTTTTTT. Translated: CASSLTTNTGELFF. The chain recombines TRBV7-9 with TRBJ2-2, with no clear D. Germline V gene sequence: CDR1 SEHNR, CDR2 FQNEAQ (reference sequence). The CDR3 has 14 residues. Trimming took 2 bases from V and 0 from J, leaving 4 bases between them.

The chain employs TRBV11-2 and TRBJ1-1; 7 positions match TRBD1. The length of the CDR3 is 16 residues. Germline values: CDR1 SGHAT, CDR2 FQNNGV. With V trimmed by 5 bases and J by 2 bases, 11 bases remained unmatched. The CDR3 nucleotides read TGTGCCAGCAGCCCCTCCTCCGGGACAGCAAACACTGAAGCTTTCTTT. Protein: CASSPSSGTANTEAFF. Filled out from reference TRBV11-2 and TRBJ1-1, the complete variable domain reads EAGVAQSPRYKIIEKRQSVAFWCNPISGHATLYWYQQILGQGPKLLIQFQNNGVVDDSQLPKDRFSAERLKGVDSTLKIQPAKLEDSAVYLCASSPSSGTANTEAFFGQGTRLTVV.

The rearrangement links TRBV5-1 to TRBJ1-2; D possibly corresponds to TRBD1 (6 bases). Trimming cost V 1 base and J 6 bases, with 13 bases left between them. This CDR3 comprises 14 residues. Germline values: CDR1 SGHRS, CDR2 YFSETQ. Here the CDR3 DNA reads TGCGCCAGCAGCTTGTCAGGGGTGATCGATGGCTACACCTTC. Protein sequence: CASSLSGVIDGYTF.

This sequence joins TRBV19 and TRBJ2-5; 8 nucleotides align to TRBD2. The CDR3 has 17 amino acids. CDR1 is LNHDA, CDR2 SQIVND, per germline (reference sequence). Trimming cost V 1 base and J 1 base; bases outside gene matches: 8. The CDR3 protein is CASSIGGSGGGQETQYF. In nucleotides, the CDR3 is TGTGCCAGTAGTATAGGAGGGAGCGGGGGAGGCCAAGAGACCCAGTACTTC. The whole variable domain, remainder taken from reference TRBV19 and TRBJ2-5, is DGGITQSPKYLFRKEGQNVTLSCEQNLNHDAMYWYRQDPGQGLRLIYYSQIVNDFQKGDIAEGYSVSREKKESFPLTVTSAQKNPTAFYLCASSIGGSGGGQETQYFGPGTRLLVL.

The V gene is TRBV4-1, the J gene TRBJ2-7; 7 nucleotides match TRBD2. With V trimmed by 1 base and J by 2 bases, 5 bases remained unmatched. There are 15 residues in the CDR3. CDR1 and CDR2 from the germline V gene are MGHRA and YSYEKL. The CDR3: CASSQGRGNTYEQYF. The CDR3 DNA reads TGCGCCAGCAGCCAAGGGCGGGGGAATACCTACGAGCAGTACTTC.

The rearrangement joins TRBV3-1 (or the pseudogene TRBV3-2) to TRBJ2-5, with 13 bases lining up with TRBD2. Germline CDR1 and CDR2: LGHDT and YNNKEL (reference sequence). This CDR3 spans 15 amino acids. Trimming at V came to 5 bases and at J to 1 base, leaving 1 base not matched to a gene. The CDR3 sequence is CASSWTSGGQETQYF. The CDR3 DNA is TGTGCCAGCAGCTGGACTAGCGGGGGCCAAGAGACCCAGTACTTC.

CDR3 sequence reads: CASSLAQILRSPLHF. As DNA, the CDR3 is TGTGCCAGCAGCTTAGCACAAATATTGAGGTCACCCCTCCACTTT. This chain links TRBV7-3 with TRBJ1-6; no firm D call. The CDR3 is made up of 15 amino acids. The V end lost 2 bases, the J end lost 10 bases, and 15 bases lay between the germline ends. Germline V gene data show CDR1 as SGHTA and CDR2 as FQGTGA.

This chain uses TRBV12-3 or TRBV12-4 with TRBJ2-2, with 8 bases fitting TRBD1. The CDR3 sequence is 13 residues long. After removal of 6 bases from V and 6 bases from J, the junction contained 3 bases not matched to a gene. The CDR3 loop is CASRMDRAGELFF. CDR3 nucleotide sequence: TGTGCCAGCAGGATGGACAGGGCCGGGGAGCTGTTTTTT.

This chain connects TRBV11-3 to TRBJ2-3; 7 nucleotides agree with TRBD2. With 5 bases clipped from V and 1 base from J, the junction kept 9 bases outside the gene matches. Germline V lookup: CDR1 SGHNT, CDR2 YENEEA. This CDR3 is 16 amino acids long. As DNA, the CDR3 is TGTGCCAGCAGCCGCGGTGGGGGGGGAGGCACAGATACGCAGTATTTT. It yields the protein CASSRGGGGGTDTQYF.

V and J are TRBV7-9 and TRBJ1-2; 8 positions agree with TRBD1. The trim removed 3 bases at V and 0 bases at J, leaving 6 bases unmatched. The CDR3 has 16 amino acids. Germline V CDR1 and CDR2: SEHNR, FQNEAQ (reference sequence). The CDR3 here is CASSFGQGFTNYGYTF. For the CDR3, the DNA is TGTGCCAGCAGCTTTGGACAGGGCTTCACTAACTATGGCTACACCTTC.

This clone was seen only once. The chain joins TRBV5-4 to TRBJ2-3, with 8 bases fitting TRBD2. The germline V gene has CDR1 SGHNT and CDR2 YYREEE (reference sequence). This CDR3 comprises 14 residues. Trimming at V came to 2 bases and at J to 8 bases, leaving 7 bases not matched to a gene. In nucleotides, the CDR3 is TGTGCCAGCAGCTTTGAGCGGGGGTCTGGTACGCAGTATTTT. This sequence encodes CASSFERGSGTQYF.

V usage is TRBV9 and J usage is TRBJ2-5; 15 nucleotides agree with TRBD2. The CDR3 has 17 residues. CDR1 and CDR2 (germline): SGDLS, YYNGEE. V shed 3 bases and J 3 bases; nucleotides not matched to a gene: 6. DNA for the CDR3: TGTGCCAGCAGCGAGGGACTAGCGGGGGGCCGGGAAGAGACCCAGTACTTC. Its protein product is CASSEGLAGGREETQYF.

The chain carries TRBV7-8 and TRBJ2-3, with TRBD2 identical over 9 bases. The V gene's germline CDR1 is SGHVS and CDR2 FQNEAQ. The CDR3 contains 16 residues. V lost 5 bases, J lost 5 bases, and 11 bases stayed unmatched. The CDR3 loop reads CASSPARGGAIDTQYF. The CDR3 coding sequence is TGTGCCAGCAGCCCGGCCCGCGGGGGGGCTATAGATACGCAGTATTTT.

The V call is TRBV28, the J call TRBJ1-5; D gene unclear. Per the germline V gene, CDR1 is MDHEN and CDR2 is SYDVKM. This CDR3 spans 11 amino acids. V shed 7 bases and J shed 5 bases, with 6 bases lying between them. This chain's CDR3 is CASTTDQPQHF. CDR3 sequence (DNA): TGTGCCAGCACTACCGATCAGCCCCAGCATTTT.

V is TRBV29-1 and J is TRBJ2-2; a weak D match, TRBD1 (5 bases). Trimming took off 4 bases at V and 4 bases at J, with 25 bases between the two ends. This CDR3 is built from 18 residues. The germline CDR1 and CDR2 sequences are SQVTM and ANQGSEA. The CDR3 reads CSVVMVVDGHPVTGELFF. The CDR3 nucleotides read TGCAGCGTTGTTATGGTTGTTGATGGACACCCGGTCACCGGGGAGCTGTTTTTT.

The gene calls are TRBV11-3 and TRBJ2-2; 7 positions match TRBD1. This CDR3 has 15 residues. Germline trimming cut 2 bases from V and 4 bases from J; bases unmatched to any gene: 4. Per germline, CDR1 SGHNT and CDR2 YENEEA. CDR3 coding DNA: TGTGCCAGCAGCTTAATAGGGGGCCGCACCGGGGAGCTGTTTTTT. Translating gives CASSLIGGRTGELFF.

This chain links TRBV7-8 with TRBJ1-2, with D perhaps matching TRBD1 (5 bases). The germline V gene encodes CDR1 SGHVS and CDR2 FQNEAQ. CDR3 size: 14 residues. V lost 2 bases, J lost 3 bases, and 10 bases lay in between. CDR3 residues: CASSLQGTDYGYTF. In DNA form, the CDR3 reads TGTGCCAGCAGCTTACAGGGAACGGACTATGGCTACACCTTC.

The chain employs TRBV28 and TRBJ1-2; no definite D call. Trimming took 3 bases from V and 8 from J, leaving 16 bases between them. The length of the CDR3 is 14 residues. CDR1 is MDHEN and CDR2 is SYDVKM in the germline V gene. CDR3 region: CASSFETPRGGYTF. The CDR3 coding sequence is TGTGCCAGCAGTTTCGAGACTCCCCGAGGCGGCTACACCTTC.